This TCR beta chain was documented in a study of shared clonotypes between healthy human individuals. Healthy HIV-negative adults without recent acute infections or vaccinations served as donors. Comments on this clone: A read error is likely here: a far larger clone is one base away.

The V gene lost 8 bases and the J gene lost 2 bases, with 16 bases spanning the gap. This CDR3 spans 14 amino acids. Germline V gives CDR1 SEHNR, CDR2 FQNEAQ (reference sequence). An even split of each subset's genomic DNA across several immunoSEQ plates was performed. Unsorted PBMCs provided DNA that was sequenced on ten immunoSEQ deep assay plates. Generated by immunoSEQ multiplex PCR, the TCRdb table keeps only in-frame clones and is missing some. The sample has 450,000 to 500,000 clones; about 80% are singletons. The origin of this receptor is a woman aged 35 to 49 in good health. Some clones in this sample may be carry-over from other donors' samples. The chain joins TRBV7-9 to TRBJ2-7, with D tentatively TRBD1 (6 bases). Input material: PBMCs. The CDR3 here is CASGKGDMAYEQYF. The CDR3 DNA sequence: TGTGCCAGCGGGAAAGGGGACATGGCCTACGAGCAGTACTTC.